The 8 T cell receptor beta chains presented below share a single source sample, sequenced in a study of patients and donors after allogeneic stem cell transplantation. TCRdb itself ran the RT-PCR reads through MiXCR, one entry per CDR3 protein. Here the sample spans a few hundred thousand distinct CDR3 sequences, around 40% being singletons. The sequencing input was blood, either unsorted or a sorted T cell fraction (not recorded which). Receptors originate from a human donor who was either an allogeneic HSCT recipient or a stem cell or donor lymphocyte infusion donor (not recorded which). It is not recorded whose cells these are; they may come from a transplant donor.

This clonotype was seen a few times. The gene calls are TRBV29-1 and TRBJ1-2; D unclear. Trimming shortened V by 5 bases and J by 4 bases, and 8 bases separated the two germline ends. Germline assignment: CDR1 SQVTM and CDR2 ANQGSEA. CDR3 length equals 11 residues. CDR3 sequence (DNA): TGCAGCGTTTCGGGCGTCTATGGCTACACCTTC. It is translated as CSVSGVYGYTF.

Comment on this clonotype: The conserved final phenylalanine or tryptophan is absent from the CDR3, which likely points to a read error. The chain couples TRBV5-8 to TRBJ1-5; D gene uncertain. V dropped 5 bases and J dropped 12 bases, with 15 bases sitting between them. CDR3 length: 12 amino acids. Germline V lookup: CDR1 SGHTS, CDR2 YDEGEE. The CDR3 DNA reads TGTGCCAGCAGACGGTTGGATGGCCTCCAGCATATT. Translation: CASRRLDGLQHI.

This clonotype was seen more than once but under ten times. This chain uses TRBV27 with TRBJ1-1, with 8 bases that match TRBD1. This CDR3 has 15 residues. Germline V gene data show CDR1 as MNHEY and CDR2 as SMNVEV (reference sequence). V shed 7 bases and J 1 base; nucleotides not matched to a gene: 8. The DNA of the CDR3 is TGTGCCAGCAATCCTCAGGGGGCACAGAACACTGAAGCTTTCTTT. It yields the protein CASNPQGAQNTEAFF.

In this sample, this clonotype turned up a few times. The chain uses TRBV12-3 or TRBV12-4 and TRBJ1-2; D not resolved. This CDR3 is 13 amino acids long. V lost 4 bases and J lost 8, with 14 bases in between. The CDR3 here is CASSYRALVGYTF. For the CDR3, the DNA is TGTGCCAGCAGTTATCGGGCCTTGGTGGGCTACACCTTC.

The V call is TRBV7-3, the J call TRBJ2-3; perhaps D is TRBD1 or TRBD2 (5 bases each). V dropped 4 bases and J dropped 1 base, with 12 bases sitting between them. The germline CDR1 and CDR2 sequences are SGHTA and FQGTGA. The CDR3 loop spans 15 amino acids. The CDR3 DNA reads as TGTGCCAGCAGCTATGGTCGAGGGGGCACAGATACGCAGTATTTT. This sequence encodes CASSYGRGGTDTQYF.

In its sample, this clonotype was seen many times. J is TRBJ1-1 and V is TRBV5-1; no clear D. Trimming pared 0 bases from V and 0 bases from J, leaving 6 bases between. Germline assignment: CDR1 SGHRS and CDR2 YFSETQ. The CDR3 has 14 residues. CDR3 DNA: TGCGCCAGCAGCTTGGGAGGCATGAACACTGAAGCTTTCTTT. Residues: CASSLGGMNTEAFF.

V usage is TRBV4-1 and J usage is TRBJ1-4; maybe TRBD1 (6 bases). Per germline, CDR1 MGHRA and CDR2 YSYEKL. The V gene lost 3 bases and the J gene lost 0 bases, with 20 bases spanning the gap. The CDR3 loop spans 19 amino acids. The CDR3 coding sequence is TGCGCCAGCAGCCACTCCCGAGACAGGAACATCCCAACTAATGAAAAACTGTTTTTT. Translated: CASSHSRDRNIPTNEKLFF.

This clonotype was counted between two and nine times. V is TRBV5-1 and J is TRBJ1-2; no definite D call. Germline-derived CDR1 and CDR2 are SGHRS and YFSETQ. This CDR3 has 13 residues. V was cut by 4 bases and J by 4 bases, with 11 bases left in between. CDR3 residues: CASSRDTSYGYTF. In nucleotides, the CDR3 is TGCGCCAGCAGCCGCGACACGAGCTATGGCTACACCTTC.